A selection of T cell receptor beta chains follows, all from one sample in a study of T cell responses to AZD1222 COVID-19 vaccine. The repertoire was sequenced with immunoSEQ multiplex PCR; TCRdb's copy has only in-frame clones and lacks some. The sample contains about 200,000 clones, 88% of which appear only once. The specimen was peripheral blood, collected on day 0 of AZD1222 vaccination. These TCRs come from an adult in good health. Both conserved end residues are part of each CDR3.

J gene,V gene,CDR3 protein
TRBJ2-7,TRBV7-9,CASSSGGYPYEQYF
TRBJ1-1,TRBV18,CASADRANTEAFF
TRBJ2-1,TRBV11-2,CASTRGGRYDEQFF
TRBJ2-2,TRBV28,CASKVGTKNTGELFF
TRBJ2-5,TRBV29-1,CSVDREQTSGLDQYF
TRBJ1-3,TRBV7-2,CASSLARGRGNTIYF
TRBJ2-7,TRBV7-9,CASSGAGGGGWYEQYF
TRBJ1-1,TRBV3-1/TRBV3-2,CASSTPRGRGNTEAFF
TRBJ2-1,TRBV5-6,CASSWDTYNEQFF
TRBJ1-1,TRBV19,CASSIAPDIEAFF
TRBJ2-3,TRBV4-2,CASSRPEPSTDTQYF
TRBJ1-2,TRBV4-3,CASSPGHSNYGYTF
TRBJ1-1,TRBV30,CAWSSRGRSEAFF
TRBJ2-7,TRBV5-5,CASSPTGTYEQYF
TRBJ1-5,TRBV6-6,CASSYVTGDQPQHF
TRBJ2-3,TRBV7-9,CASSLAGGTDTQYF